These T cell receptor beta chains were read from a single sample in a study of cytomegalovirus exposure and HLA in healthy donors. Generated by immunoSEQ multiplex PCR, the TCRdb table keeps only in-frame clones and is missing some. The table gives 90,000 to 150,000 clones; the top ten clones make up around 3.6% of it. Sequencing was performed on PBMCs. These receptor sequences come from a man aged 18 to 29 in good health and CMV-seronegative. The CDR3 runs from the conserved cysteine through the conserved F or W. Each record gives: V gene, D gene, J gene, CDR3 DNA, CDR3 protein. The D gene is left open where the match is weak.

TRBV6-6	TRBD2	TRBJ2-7	TGTGCCAGCAGTTTGCTAGCGGGGGCCGGCTACGAGCAGTACTTC	CASSLLAGAGYEQYF
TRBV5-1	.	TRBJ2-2	TGCGCCAGCAGCTTGTCAACGGGGGTCACCGGGGAGCTGTTTTTT	CASSLSTGVTGELFF
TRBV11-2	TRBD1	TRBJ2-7	TGTGCCAGCAGCTCCTTCAAGGGACAGGGACGCGAGCAGTACTTC	CASSSFKGQGREQYF
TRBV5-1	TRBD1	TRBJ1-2	TGCGCCAGCAGCTTAAGATCGGACAGGGGCCCTAGCTATGGCTACACCTTC	CASSLRSDRGPSYGYTF
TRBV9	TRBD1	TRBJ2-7	TGTGCCAGCAGCGTAGCTGGGACAGGGGGCTCCTACGAGCAGTACTTC	CASSVAGTGGSYEQYF
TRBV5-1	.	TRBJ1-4	TGCGCCAGCAGCCGGCAGACGGGTCATAATGAAAAACTGTTTTTT	CASSRQTGHNEKLFF
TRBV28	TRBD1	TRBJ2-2	TGTGCCAGCAGAAACAGGGGCGGTTTCACCGGGGAGCTGTTTTTT	CASRNRGGFTGELFF
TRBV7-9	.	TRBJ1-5	TGTGCCAGCAGCTTAGGGGGACAAAACAATCAGCCCCAGCATTTT	CASSLGGQNNQPQHF
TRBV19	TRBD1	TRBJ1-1	TGTGCCAGTATCCTCACAGGGGGGGCCACTGAAGCTTTCTTT	CASILTGGATEAFF
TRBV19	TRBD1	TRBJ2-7	TGTGCCAGTAGTATTGAGGGGACAGGATTCGGCGAGCAGTACTTC	CASSIEGTGFGEQYF
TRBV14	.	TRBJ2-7	TGTGCCAGCAGCCGCCTCCTGGAGGGTAGGGACGAGCAGTACTTC	CASSRLLEGRDEQYF
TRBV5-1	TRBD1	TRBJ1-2	TGCGCCAGCAGCTTGACCTCCCTCGGACAGGGGTTCGACACCTTC	CASSLTSLGQGFDTF
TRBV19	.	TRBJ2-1	TGTGCCAGTAGCGTGGGGGCGTATGAGCAGTTCTTC	CASSVGAYEQFF
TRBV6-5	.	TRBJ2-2	TGTGCCAGCAGTTACTCGAGCGCCGGGGAGCTGTTTTTT	CASSYSSAGELFF
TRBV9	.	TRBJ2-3	TGTGCCAGCAGCGTAGGGGGGGTATATACGCAGTATTTT	CASSVGGVYTQYF
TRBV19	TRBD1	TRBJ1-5	TGTGCCAGTACCGAACCAGGGGGAATGGGTCAGCCCCAGCATTTT	CASTEPGGMGQPQHF
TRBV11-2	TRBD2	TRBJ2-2	TGTGCCAGCAGCCACTTCCTTACTAGCGGGAGGGTGAGGGCCGGGGAGCTGTTTTTT	CASSHFLTSGRVRAGELFF
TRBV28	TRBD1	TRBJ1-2	TGTGCGATACCAGGGGGAAAGGGTGGCTACACCTTC	CAIPGGKGGYTF
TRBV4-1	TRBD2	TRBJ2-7	TGCGCCAGCAGCCAAGCGGAGGCGGGAGCCTACGAGCAGTACTTC	CASSQAEAGAYEQYF
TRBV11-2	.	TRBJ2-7	TGTGCCAGCAGCTTAGTTAGCTCCTACGAGCAGTACTTC	CASSLVSSYEQYF
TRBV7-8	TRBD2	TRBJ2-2	TGTGCCAGCAGCACAGCGGGGTTGAACACCGGGGAGCTGTTTTTT	CASSTAGLNTGELFF
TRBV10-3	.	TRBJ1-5	TGTGCCATCCGACAGGACAATCAGCCCCAGCATTTT	CAIRQDNQPQHF
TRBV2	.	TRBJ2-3	TGTGCCAGCTACTTAGCGCGGAGCACAGATACGCAGTATTTT	CASYLARSTDTQYF
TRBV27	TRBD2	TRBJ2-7	TGTGCCAGCAGTTTTCGGGGGGGCGGGCAGTACTTC	CASSFRGGGQYF
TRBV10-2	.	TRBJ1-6	TGCGCCAGCAGTGAGCAGGGATATAATTCACCCCTCCACTTT	CASSEQGYNSPLHF
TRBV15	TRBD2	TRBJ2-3	TGTGCCACCAGCAGAGTAAGGGGCGGGGGGGCCACAGATACGCAGTATTTT	CATSRVRGGGATDTQYF
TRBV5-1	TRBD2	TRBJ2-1	TGCGCCAGCAGCTCAACGGGAGGACTCTACAATGAGCAGTTCTTC	CASSSTGGLYNEQFF
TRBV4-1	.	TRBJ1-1	TGCGCCAGCAGCCATATCCACACGAACACTGAAGCTTTCTTT	CASSHIHTNTEAFF
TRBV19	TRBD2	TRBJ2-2	TGTGCCAGTAGTCTCCCGGGACTAGCGGCTCCCTCTACTGGGGAGCTGTTTTTT	CASSLPGLAAPSTGELFF
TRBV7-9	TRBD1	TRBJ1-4	TGTGCCAGCAGCACACCAGGGGGTGAGGAGGAAAAACTGTTTTTT	CASSTPGGEEEKLFF
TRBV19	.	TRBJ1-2	TGTGCCAGTAGTCCCGACTCCTATGGCTACACCTTC	CASSPDSYGYTF
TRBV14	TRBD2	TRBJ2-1	TGTGCCAGCAGCCACTTAGCGGGAGGGCCTCGTAGAAATGAGCAGTTCTTC	CASSHLAGGPRRNEQFF
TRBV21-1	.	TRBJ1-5	TGTGCCAGCACCCTGGACAGGGGGACAGGTCAGCCCCAGCATTTT	CASTLDRGTGQPQHF
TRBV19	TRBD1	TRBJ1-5	TGTGCCAGTAGTAGCTTGAGCAGGGGGCTTGGGAATCAGCCCCAGCATTTT	CASSSLSRGLGNQPQHF
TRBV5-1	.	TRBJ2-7	TGCGCCAGCAGTAACAGCACCAACTACGAGCAGTACTTC	CASSNSTNYEQYF
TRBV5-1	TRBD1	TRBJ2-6	TGCGCCAGCAGCTTGGCCGGTAGTGGGACAGGGAACGTCCTGACTTTC	CASSLAGSGTGNVLTF
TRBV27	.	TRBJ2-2	TGTGCCAGCAGTCGACGACAGGCCGATGGCACCGGGGAGCTGTTTTTT	CASSRRQADGTGELFF
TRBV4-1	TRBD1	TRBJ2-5	TGCGCCAGCAGCCAATCGAGGACAGGAGACGGACAAGAGACCCAGTACTTC	CASSQSRTGDGQETQYF
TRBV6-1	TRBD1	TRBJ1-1	TGTGCCAGCAGGAAGACAGGGGGCTTGACTGAAGCTTTCTTT	CASRKTGGLTEAFF
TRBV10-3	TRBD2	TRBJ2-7	TGTGCCATCAGTGACCTAGCGGACCGTACCTACGAGCAGTACTTC	CAISDLADRTYEQYF
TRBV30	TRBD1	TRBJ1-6	TGTGCCTGGTCGGACAGGGCTAAAAATTCACCCCTCCACTTT	CAWSDRAKNSPLHF
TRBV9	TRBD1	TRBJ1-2	TGTGCCAGCAGCGCCCCCAGGGGGCCCTATGGCTACACCTTC	CASSAPRGPYGYTF
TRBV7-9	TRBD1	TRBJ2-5	TGTGCCAGCAGCTCCGACAGGGCCCAGTACTTC	CASSSDRAQYF
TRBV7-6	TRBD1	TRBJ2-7	TGTGCCAGCAGCTCAACCGGGACAGGCCCCTACGAGCAGTACTTC	CASSSTGTGPYEQYF
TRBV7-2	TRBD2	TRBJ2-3	TGTGCCAGCAGCCGATCTAGCGGTTTCACAGATACGCAGTATTTT	CASSRSSGFTDTQYF
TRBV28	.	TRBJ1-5	TGTGCCAGCAGTTTAAGGTCAGGGGCTGTCAATCAGCCCCAGCATTTT	CASSLRSGAVNQPQHF
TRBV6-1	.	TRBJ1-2	TGTGCCAGCACCGAGGGCCCGGGCTACACCTTC	CASTEGPGYTF
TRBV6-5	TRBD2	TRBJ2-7	TGTGCCAGCAGGAGCGGGGTGGCCTACGAGCAGTACTTC	CASRSGVAYEQYF